A selection of T cell receptor beta chains follows, all from one sample in a study of T cells in Graves' hyperthyroidism and ophthalmopathy. MiXCR, run by TCRdb on the multiplex PCR reads, gives a single entry per CDR3 protein. The table shows 190,000 or so distinct CDR3 sequences, with approximately 20% occurring only once. Sequencing was done on a sample of blood. The receptors shown here come from a middle-aged man with Graves' hyperthyroidism. Both conserved end residues are part of each CDR3. The D gene is left open where the match is weak. Clone sizes are given selectively: once, few, many, or a class where the clone is expanded.

TRBD1,NA,TRBV11-2,TRBJ2-3,TGTGCCAGCGGCCCTGGACAGGGGGGTAGCACAGATACGCAGTATTTT,CASGPGQGGSTDTQYF
TRBD2,many,TRBV2,TRBJ2-1,TGTGCCAGCAGGTCTAGCGGGGGGGCCTACTACAATGAGCAGTTCTTC,CASRSSGGAYYNEQFF
TRBD1,NA,TRBV18,TRBJ2-1,TGTGCCAGCTCACCCCGACAGGGGGCCTCCTACAATGAGCAGTTCTTC,CASSPRQGASYNEQFF
NA,NA,TRBV6-1,TRBJ1-5,TGTGCCAGCAGTGAGGAATGGGGTAATTATCAGCCCCAGCATTTT,CASSEEWGNYQPQHF
NA,NA,TRBV29-1,TRBJ2-3,TGCAGCGTTGTAGATACAAAGACGGGCCCGGATACGCAGTATTTT,CSVVDTKTGPDTQYF
NA,few,TRBV6-1,TRBJ2-3,TGTGCCAGCAGTATGGGTCCAACGGATACGCAGTATTTT,CASSMGPTDTQYF
NA,many,TRBV12-3/TRBV12-4,TRBJ2-7,TGTGCCAGCAGCTTTAGGCACTTCAGCTACGAGCAGTACTTC,CASSFRHFSYEQYF
TRBD2,NA,TRBV3-1,TRBJ2-2,TGTGCCAGCACCGCATTAGCGGGGTACACCGGGGAGCTGTTTTTT,CASTALAGYTGELFF
NA,NA,TRBV4-3,TRBJ1-4,TGCGCCAGCAGCCAAGAAAGACAGGTCAATGAAAAACTGTTTTTT,CASSQERQVNEKLFF
TRBD1,many,TRBV20-1,TRBJ2-7,TGCAGTGCTAGAGATTCCGGGACAGGCGGCTACGAGCAGTACTTC,CSARDSGTGGYEQYF
NA,many,TRBV5-1,TRBJ1-1,TGCGCCAGCAGCCCCGGCCTTGGGAACACTGAAGCTTTCTTT,CASSPGLGNTEAFF
NA,NA,TRBV11-2,TRBJ2-7,TGTGCCAGCAGCCTCGCGGGGGCGCAGTACGAGCAGTACTTC,CASSLAGAQYEQYF
NA,many,TRBV18,TRBJ2-2,TGTGCCAGCTCACCAGTGAGGGCGGAGGAGCTGTTTTTT,CASSPVRAEELFF
TRBD2,few,TRBV20-1,TRBJ2-7,TGCAGTGCTAGGGCGGGACTAGCGGGGGTGAGTGAGCAGTACTTC,CSARAGLAGVSEQYF
NA,many,TRBV5-1,TRBJ1-1,TGCGCCAGCAGCTCCGGACTGCGTAACACTGAAGCTTTCTTT,CASSSGLRNTEAFF
NA,many,TRBV6-1,TRBJ2-7,TGTGCCAGCAGTGAAGGGGGGGTCGTCTACGAGCAGTACTTC,CASSEGGVVYEQYF
NA,many,TRBV30,TRBJ1-1,TGTGCCTGGAGTATGCCCACTGAAGCTTTCTTT,CAWSMPTEAFF
NA,NA,TRBV2,TRBJ2-1,TGTGCCAGCAGTGGGGCAGGGGCAACCATACTGCTGAGCTCCTACAATGAGCAGTTCTTC,CASSGAGATILLSSYNEQFF
NA,many,TRBV4-3,TRBJ2-2,TGCGCCAGCAGCCACAGGAACAGGGCGCACACCGGGGAGCTGTTTTTT,CASSHRNRAHTGELFF
NA,NA,TRBV7-2,TRBJ2-5,TGTGCCAGCAGCTTAGCGGGCGCACACCAAGAGACCCAGTACTTC,CASSLAGAHQETQYF
NA,NA,TRBV7-9,TRBJ1-1,TGTGCCAGCAGCCCAAGACGCACTGAAGCTTTCTTT,CASSPRRTEAFF
NA,many,TRBV6-2/TRBV6-3,TRBJ2-1,TGTGCCAGCAGTTACATACGCAATGAGCAGTTCTTC,CASSYIRNEQFF
TRBD1,NA,TRBV5-1,TRBJ2-7,TGCGCCAGCCAGGGACAGGGGGTCTACGGGCAGTACTTC,CASQGQGVYGQYF
NA,many,TRBV6-2/TRBV6-3,TRBJ2-7,TGTGCCAGCAAGGTCAGCTACGAGCAGTACTTC,CASKVSYEQYF
TRBD1,many,TRBV28,TRBJ2-2,TGTGCCAGCAGCTATCGTTGGGACAGGGGGCTACAGGGGAACACCGGGGAGCTGTTTTTT,CASSYRWDRGLQGNTGELFF
NA,many,TRBV6-1,TRBJ1-4,TGTGCCAGCTCACCGGCCTTGTCTAATGAAAAACTGTTTTTT,CASSPALSNEKLFF
TRBD2,NA,TRBV18,TRBJ2-1,TGTGCCAGCTCACCAGGACTAGCGGGGGGGATAGGCAATGAGCAGTTCTTC,CASSPGLAGGIGNEQFF
NA,many,TRBV28,TRBJ1-4,TGTGCCAGCAGTTTGGTTCGCGAAAAACTGTTTTTT,CASSLVREKLFF
TRBD1,few,TRBV5-6,TRBJ2-3,TGTGCCAGCAGCCCGGGACAGCCTAGCACAGATACGCAGTATTTT,CASSPGQPSTDTQYF